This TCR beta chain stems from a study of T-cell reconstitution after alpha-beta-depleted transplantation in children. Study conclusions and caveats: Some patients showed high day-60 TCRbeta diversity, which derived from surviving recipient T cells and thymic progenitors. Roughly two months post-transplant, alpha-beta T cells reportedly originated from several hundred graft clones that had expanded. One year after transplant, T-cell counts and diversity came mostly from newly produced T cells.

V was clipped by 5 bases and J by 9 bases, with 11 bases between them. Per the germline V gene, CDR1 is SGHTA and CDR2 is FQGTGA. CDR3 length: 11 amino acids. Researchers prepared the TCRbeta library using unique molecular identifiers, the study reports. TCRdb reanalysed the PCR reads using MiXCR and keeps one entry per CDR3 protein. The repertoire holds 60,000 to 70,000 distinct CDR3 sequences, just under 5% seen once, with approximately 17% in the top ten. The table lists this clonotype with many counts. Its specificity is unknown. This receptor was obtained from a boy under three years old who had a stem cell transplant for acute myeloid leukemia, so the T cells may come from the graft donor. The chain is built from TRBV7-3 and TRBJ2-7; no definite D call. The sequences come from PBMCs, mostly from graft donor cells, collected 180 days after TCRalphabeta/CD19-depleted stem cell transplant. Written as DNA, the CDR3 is TGTGCCAGCAGCACCGATTCCCCGCAGTACTTC. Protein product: CASSTDSPQYF.